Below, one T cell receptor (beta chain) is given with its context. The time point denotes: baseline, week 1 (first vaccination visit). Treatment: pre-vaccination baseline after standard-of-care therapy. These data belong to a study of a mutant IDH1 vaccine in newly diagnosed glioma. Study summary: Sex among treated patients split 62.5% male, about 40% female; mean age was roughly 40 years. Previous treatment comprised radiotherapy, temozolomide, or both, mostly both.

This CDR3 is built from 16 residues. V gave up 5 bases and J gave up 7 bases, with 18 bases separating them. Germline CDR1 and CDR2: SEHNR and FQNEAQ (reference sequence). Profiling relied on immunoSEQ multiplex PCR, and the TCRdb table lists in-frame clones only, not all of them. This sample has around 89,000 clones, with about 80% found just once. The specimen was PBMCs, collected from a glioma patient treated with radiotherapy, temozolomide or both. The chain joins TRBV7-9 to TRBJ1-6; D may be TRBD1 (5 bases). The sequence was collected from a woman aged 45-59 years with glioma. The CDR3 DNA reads TGTGCCAGCAGCCCCGCGGGCGGGGACGGAAATTCACCCCTCCACTTT. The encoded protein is CASSPAGGDGNSPLHF.